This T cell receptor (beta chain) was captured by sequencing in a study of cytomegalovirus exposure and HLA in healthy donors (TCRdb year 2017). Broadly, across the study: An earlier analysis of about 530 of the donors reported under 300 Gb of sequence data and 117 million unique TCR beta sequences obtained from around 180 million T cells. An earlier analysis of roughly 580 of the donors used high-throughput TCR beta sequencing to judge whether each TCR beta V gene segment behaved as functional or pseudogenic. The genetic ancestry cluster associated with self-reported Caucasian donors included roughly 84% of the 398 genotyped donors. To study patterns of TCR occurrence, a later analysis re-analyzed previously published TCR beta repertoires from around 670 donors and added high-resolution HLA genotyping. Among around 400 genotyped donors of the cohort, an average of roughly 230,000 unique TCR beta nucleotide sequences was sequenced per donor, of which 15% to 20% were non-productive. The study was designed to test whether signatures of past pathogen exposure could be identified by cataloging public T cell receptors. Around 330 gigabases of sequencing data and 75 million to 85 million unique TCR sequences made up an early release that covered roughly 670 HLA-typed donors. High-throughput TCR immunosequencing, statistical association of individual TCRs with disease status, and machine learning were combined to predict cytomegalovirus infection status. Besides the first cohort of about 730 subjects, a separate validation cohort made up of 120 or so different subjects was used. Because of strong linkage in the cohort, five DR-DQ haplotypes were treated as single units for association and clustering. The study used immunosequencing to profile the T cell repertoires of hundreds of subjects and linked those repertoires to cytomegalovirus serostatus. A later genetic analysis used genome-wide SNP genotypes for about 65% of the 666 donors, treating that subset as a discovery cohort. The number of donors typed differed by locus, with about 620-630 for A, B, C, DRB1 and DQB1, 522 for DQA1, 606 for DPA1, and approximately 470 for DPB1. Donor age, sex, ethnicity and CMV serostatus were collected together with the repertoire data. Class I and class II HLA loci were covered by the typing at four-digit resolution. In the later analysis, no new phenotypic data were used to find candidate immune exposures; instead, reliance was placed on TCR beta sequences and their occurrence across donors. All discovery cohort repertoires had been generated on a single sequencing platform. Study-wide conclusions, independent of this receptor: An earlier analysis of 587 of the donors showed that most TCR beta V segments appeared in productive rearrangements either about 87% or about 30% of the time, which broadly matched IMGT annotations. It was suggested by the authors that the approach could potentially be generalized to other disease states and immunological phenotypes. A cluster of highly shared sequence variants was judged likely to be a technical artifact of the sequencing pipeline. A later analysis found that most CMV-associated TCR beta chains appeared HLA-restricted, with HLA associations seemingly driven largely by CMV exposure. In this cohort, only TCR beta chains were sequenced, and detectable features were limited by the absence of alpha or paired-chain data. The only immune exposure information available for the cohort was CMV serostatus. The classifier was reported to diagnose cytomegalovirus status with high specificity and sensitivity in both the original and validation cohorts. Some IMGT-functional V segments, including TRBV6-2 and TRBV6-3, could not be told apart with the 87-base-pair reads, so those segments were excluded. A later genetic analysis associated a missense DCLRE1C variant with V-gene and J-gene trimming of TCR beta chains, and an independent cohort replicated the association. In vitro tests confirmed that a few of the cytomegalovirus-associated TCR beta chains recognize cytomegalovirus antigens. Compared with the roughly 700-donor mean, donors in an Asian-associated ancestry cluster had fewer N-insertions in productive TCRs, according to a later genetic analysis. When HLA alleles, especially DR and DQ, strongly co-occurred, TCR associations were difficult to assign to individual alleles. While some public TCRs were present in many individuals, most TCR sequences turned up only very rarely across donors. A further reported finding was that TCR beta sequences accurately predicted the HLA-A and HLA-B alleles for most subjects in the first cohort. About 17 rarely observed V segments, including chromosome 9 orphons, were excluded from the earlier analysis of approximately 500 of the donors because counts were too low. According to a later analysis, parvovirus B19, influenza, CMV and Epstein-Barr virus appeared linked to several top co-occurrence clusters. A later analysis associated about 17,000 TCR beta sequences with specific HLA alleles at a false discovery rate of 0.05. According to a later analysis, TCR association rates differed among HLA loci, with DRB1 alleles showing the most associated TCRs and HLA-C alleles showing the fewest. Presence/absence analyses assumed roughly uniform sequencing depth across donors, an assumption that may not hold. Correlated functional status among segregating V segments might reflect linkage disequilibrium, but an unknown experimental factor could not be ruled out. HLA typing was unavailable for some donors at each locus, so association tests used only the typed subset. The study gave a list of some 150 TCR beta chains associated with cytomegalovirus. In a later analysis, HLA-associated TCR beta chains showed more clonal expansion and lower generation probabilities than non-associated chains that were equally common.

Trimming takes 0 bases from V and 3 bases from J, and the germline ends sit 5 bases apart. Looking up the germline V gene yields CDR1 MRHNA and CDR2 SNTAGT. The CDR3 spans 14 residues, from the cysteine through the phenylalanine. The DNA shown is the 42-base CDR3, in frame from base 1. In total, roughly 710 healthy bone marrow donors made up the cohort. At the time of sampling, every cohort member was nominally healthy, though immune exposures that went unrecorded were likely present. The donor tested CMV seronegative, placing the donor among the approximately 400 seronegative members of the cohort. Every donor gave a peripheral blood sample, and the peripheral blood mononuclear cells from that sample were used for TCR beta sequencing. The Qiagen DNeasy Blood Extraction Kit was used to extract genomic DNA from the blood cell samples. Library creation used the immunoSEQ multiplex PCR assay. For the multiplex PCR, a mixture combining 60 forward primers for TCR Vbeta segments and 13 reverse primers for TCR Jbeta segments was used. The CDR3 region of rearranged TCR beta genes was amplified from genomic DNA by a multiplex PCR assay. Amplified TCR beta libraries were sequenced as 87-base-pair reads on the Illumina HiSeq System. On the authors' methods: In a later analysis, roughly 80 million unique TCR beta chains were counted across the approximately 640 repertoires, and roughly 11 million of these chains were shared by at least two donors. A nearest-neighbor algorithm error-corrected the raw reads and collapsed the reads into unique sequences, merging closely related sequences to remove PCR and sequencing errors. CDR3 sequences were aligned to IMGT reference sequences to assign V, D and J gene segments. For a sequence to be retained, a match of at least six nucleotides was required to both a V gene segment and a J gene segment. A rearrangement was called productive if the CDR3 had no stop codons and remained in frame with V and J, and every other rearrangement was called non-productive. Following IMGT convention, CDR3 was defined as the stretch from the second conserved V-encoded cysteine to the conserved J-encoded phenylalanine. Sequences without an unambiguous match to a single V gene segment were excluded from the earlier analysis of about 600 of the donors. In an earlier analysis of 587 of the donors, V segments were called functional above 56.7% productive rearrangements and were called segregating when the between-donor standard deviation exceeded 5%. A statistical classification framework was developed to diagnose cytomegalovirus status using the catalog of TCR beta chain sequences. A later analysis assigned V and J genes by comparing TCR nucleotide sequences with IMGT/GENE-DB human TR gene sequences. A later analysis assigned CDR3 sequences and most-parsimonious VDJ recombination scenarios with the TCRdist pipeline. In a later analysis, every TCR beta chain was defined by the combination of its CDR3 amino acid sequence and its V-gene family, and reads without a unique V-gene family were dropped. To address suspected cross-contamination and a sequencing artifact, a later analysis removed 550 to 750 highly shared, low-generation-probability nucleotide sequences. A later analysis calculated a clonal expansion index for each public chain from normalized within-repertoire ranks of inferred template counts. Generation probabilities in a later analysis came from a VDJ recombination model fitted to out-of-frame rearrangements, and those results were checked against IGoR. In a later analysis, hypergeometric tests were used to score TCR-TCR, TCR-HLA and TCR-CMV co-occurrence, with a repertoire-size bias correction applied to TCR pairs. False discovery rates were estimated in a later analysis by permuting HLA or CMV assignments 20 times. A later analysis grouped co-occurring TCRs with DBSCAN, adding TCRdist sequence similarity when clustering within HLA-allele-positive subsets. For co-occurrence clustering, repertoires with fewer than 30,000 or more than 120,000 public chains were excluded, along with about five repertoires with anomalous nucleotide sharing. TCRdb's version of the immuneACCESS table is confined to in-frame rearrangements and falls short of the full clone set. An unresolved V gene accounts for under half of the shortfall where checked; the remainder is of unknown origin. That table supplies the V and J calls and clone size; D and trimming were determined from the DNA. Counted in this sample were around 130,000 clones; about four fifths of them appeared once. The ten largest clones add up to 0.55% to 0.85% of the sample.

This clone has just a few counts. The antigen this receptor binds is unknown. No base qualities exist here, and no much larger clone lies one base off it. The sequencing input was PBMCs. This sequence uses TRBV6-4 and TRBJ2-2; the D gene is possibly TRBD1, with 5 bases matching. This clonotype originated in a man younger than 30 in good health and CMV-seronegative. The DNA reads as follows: TGTGCCAGCAGTGACTCAGGGGACACCGGGGAGCTGTTTTTT. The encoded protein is CASSDSGDTGELFF.